This TCR beta chain was documented in a study of T cell changes during pregnancy in multiple sclerosis. CDR3 length: 15 amino acids. J gave up 0 bases and V 4 bases, and 6 bases lay outside the gene matches. Germline V gene data show CDR1 as SGHRS and CDR2 as YFSETQ. Using immunoSEQ multiplex PCR, the repertoire was profiled, and TCRdb retains in-frame clones only, with some absent. This table has under 55,000 clones, roughly nine tenths appearing once. The sample in question was CD4+ T cells from peripheral blood mononuclear cells, obtained before pregnancy. V is TRBV5-1 and J is TRBJ2-7, with 8 bases identical to TRBD1. This receptor was taken from a female donor with multiple sclerosis, enrolled in a pregnancy study. The CDR3 region has the DNA TGCGCCAGCAGCCCCAGGGGGCCAAGCTCCTACGAGCAGTACTTC. Translated, it gives CASSPRGPSSYEQYF.